This TCR beta chain was retrieved from a study of T cell repertoires in cytomegalovirus infection. Study as a whole: Based on public TCR beta signatures, there were indications of CMV infection and of a matching HLA type. Study-wide results and limits: CMV-specific TCR beta clonotypes restricted by HLA-C were the ones dominating the ex vivo response. CMV carriers having the relevant HLA were flagged by cumulative public TCR beta family frequency.

A word on this clonotype: The target antigen is unknown.

Each CDR3 protein gets one entry after TCRdb re-called the reads with MiXCR. This repertoire shows approximately 750,000 distinct CDR3 sequences, about 40% found once; its top ten account for roughly 2.9%. The source material was PBMCs. The receptor's source is a human donor in good health (CMV status not recorded). Some clones in this sample may be carry-over from other donors' samples.

Written as DNA, the CDR3 is TGTGCCAGCAGCTTTCCGGCCAGGGGGCTTGGAAACACCATATATTTT. As protein: CASSFPARGLGNTIYF. V usage is TRBV7-2 and J usage is TRBJ1-3; TRBD1 matches 8 bases. The germline CDR1 and CDR2 sequences are SGHTA and FQGNSA. The CDR3 is 16 residues long. With 3 bases clipped from V and 3 bases from J, the junction kept 7 bases outside the gene matches.